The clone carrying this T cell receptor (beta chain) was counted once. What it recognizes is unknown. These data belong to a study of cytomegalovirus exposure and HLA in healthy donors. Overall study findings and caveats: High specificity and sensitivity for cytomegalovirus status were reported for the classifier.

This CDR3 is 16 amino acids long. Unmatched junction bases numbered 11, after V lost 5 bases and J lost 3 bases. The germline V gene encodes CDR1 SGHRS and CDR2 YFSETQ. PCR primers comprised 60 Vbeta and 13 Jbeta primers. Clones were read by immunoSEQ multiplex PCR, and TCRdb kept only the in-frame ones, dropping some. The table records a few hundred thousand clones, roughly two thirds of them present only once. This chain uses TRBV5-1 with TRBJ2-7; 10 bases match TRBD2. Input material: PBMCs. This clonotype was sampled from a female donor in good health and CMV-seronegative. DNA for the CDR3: TGCGCCAGCAGTTCCACCCCTAGCGGGAGCTTCTACGAGCAGTACTTC. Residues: CASSSTPSGSFYEQYF.